The 18 T cell receptor beta chains presented below share a single source sample, sequenced in a study of T cell responses to AZD1222 COVID-19 vaccine. Here immunoSEQ multiplex PCR was the method, and the copy in TCRdb shows in-frame clones only, minus some. The data contain around 140,000 clones, approximately 88% of them singletons. The material sequenced was peripheral blood, taken on day 0 of AZD1222 vaccination. All receptors derive from an adult in good health.

The chain joins TRBV6-5 to TRBJ1-2; TRBD1 matches 8 bases. The length of the CDR3 is 14 residues. CDR1 and CDR2 from the germline V gene are MNHEY and SVGAGI. Unmatched junction bases numbered 5, after V lost 3 bases and J lost 5 bases. CDR3 amino acids: CASSYQGAEYGYTF. The CDR3 coding sequence is TGTGCCAGCAGTTATCAGGGGGCCGAGTATGGCTACACCTTC.

The rearrangement joins TRBV6-5 to TRBJ2-5; D gene uncertain. Germline V gene data show CDR1 as MNHEY and CDR2 as SVGAGI. The length of the CDR3 is 14 residues. V lost 7 bases and J lost 1, with 13 bases in between. The CDR3 nucleotides read TGTGCCAGCACTCCCCCGGTGAGCCAAGAGACCCAGTACTTC. It yields the protein CASTPPVSQETQYF.

The chain carries TRBV14 and TRBJ1-1; no firm D call. Germline CDR1 SGHDN, CDR2 FVKESK. V was clipped by 2 bases and J by 7 bases, with 8 bases between them. The CDR3 has 12 residues. This chain's CDR3 is CASSQFSGEAFF. The CDR3 DNA reads as TGTGCCAGCAGCCAATTTTCTGGTGAAGCTTTCTTT.

This chain links TRBV24-1 with TRBJ2-2, with a tentative D call TRBD2 (6 bases). The CDR3 consists of 15 residues. Germline CDR1 KGHDR, CDR2 SFDVKD. V gave up 9 bases and J gave up 4 bases, with 17 bases separating them. The CDR3 loop is CATSLGGGSTGELFF. DNA of the CDR3: TGTGCCACCTCCCTCGGAGGAGGGAGCACCGGGGAGCTGTTTTTT.

The V call is TRBV6-2 or TRBV6-3, the J call TRBJ1-2; D unresolved. Trimming removed 1 base at V and 0 bases at J, with 3 bases between. CDR3 length equals 13 residues. CDR1 MNHEY and CDR2 SVGEGT come from the germline V gene. The chain's CDR3 is CASSYWSNYGYTF. DNA of the CDR3: TGTGCCAGCAGTTACTGGTCTAACTATGGCTACACCTTC.

This clone was observed many times. The chain links TRBV5-4 to TRBJ1-2; tentative D call: TRBD1 (5 bases). The length of the CDR3 is 13 residues. CDR1 is SGHNT and CDR2 is YYREEE in the germline V gene (reference sequence). Trimming took off 4 bases at V and 8 bases at J, with 15 bases between the two ends. CDR3 nucleotides: TGTGCCAGCAGCACCGGGACGGCTTTCGGCTACACCTTC. Translated, it gives CASSTGTAFGYTF.

This rearrangement joins TRBV21-1 to TRBJ2-1; the DNA was not used to check the table's D call, TRBD1. TRBV21-1 is termed a pseudogene. The CDR3 has 14 residues. This CDR3 reads CASSRRTGRNEQFF. CDR3 nucleotide sequence: TGTGCCAGCAGCAGGCGGACAGGGCGCAATGAGCAGTTCTTC.

V gene TRBV30 combines with J gene TRBJ1-1; 10 bases align to TRBD1. CDR3 size: 15 residues. Per the germline V gene, CDR1 is GTSNPN and CDR2 is SVGIG (reference sequence). The junction had 10 bases not matched to a gene; V was cut back by 5 bases and J by 4 bases. CDR3: CAWGLGTGDATEAFF. The DNA for the CDR3 is TGTGCCTGGGGCCTAGGGACAGGGGACGCCACTGAAGCTTTCTTT.

The chain carries TRBV9 and TRBJ2-7, with 11 bases fitting TRBD2. The CDR3 is 18 residues long. Germline V CDR1 and CDR2: SGDLS, YYNGEE. The J segment lost 3 bases and the V segment lost 0 bases, leaving 11 bases of the junction unmatched. The CDR3 loop is CASSVGSSGGSDRYEQYF. CDR3 nucleotides: TGTGCCAGCAGCGTAGGGTCTAGCGGGGGGTCGGACCGCTACGAGCAGTACTTC. The full variable domain, in which reference TRBV9 and TRBJ2-7 provide the parts outside the CDR3, is DSGVTQTPKHLITATGQRVTLRCSPRSGDLSVYWYQQSLDQGLQFLIQYYNGEERAKGNILERFSAQQFPDLHSELNLSSLELGDSALYFCASSVGSSGGSDRYEQYFGPGTRLTVT.

This chain joins TRBV5-1 and TRBJ1-2; D uncertain. Per germline, CDR1 SGHRS and CDR2 YFSETQ. V lost 3 bases, J lost 8 bases, and 17 bases lay in between. The CDR3 has 14 residues. CDR3 in DNA: TGCGCCAGCAGCTGGGAGACTTCCTCCGGGGGCTACACCTTC. It yields the protein CASSWETSSGGYTF. The full variable domain, in which reference TRBV5-1 and TRBJ1-2 provide the parts outside the CDR3, is KAGVTQTPRYLIKTRGQQVTLSCSPISGHRSVSWYQQTPGQGLQFLFEYFSETQRNKGNFPGRFSGRQFSNSRSEMNVSTLELGDSALYLCASSWETSSGGYTFGSGTRLTVV.

The chain has TRBV7-6 and TRBJ1-1; tentative D call: TRBD1 (6 bases). Germline V gene data show CDR1 as SGHVS and CDR2 as FNYEAQ. The CDR3 is 15 amino acids. Trimming left V 4 bases short and J 0 bases short, with 12 bases between. The CDR3 DNA follows: TGTGCCAGCAGCTATAAGGGGGTAATGAACACTGAAGCTTTCTTT. This sequence encodes CASSYKGVMNTEAFF.

The chain joins TRBV7-9 to TRBJ2-5, with D hard to call. Looked up from germline, CDR1 is SEHNR and CDR2 is FQNEAQ (reference sequence). The CDR3 contains 16 residues. Trimming took 0 bases from V and 1 from J, leaving 12 bases between them. The CDR3 loop is CASSLARSMGQETQYF. The DNA of the CDR3 is TGTGCCAGCAGCTTAGCGCGCTCGATGGGCCAAGAGACCCAGTACTTC.

The CDR3 bases are TGCGCCAGCAGTGTAACAGGGTACAATGAGCAGTTCTTC. It codes for CASSVTGYNEQFF. The J gene is TRBJ2-1, the V gene TRBV10-1; D possibly corresponds to TRBD1 (6 bases). The germline V gene has CDR1 WNHNN and CDR2 SYGVQD (reference sequence). V lost 4 bases and J lost 4, with 8 bases in between. The CDR3 spans 13 residues.

The rearrangement joins TRBV11-2 to TRBJ2-7; D is unresolved. The CDR3 extends over 13 amino acids. V was trimmed by 2 bases and J by 5 bases, leaving 10 bases between them. Germline V gives CDR1 SGHAT, CDR2 FQNNGV. CDR3 residues: CASSLLPQNEQYF. CDR3 coding DNA: TGTGCCAGCAGCTTACTCCCTCAAAACGAGCAGTACTTC.

This clone was counted a single time. The gene calls are TRBV18 and TRBJ1-5; D gene uncertain. CDR1 KGHSH and CDR2 LQKENI come from the germline V gene. This CDR3 region has 20 residues. Trimming pared 3 bases from V and 1 base from J, leaving 25 bases between. CDR3 bases: TGTGCCAGCTCACCTTATGCACTTGGCGAGGGCGGTAGGAGCAATCAGCCCCAGCATTTT. Translated, it gives CASSPYALGEGGRSNQPQHF.

The chain recombines TRBV11-3 with TRBJ2-3; the match to TRBD1 covers 12 bases. This CDR3 contains 16 residues. Germline V gene data show CDR1 as SGHNT and CDR2 as YENEEA. V lost 4 bases to trimming and J lost 4 bases; unmatched junction nucleotides: 6. CDR3: CASSSQGTGGSDTQYF. The CDR3 DNA reads as TGTGCCAGCAGCTCCCAGGGGACAGGGGGCTCAGATACGCAGTATTTT. The entire variable domain, with the rest obtained from reference TRBV11-3 and TRBJ2-3, is as follows: EAGVVQSPRYKIIEKKQPVAFWCNPISGHNTLYWYLQNLGQGPELLIRYENEEAVDDSQLPKDRFSAERLKGVDSTLKIQPAELGDSAVYLCASSSQGTGGSDTQYFGPGTRLTVL.

In DNA form, the CDR3 reads TGTGCCAGCAGCTCGGACGGGGGAAACATTCAGTACTTC. Its protein is CASSSDGGNIQYF. This rearrangement joins TRBV7-9 to TRBJ2-4; D might be TRBD2 (6 bases). Germline V gene sequence: CDR1 SEHNR, CDR2 FQNEAQ (reference sequence). The CDR3 is 13 residues long. The V and J ends lost 4 bases and 6 bases respectively, with 10 bases between them.

This clone was seen just once. The chain employs TRBV2 and TRBJ1-1; TRBD1 might be the D (6 bases). CDR1 is SNHLY and CDR2 is FYNNEI in the germline V gene. The V end lost 6 bases, the J end lost 6 bases, and 14 bases lay between the germline ends. This CDR3 comprises 13 residues. CDR3: CASRREGGAEAFF. The CDR3 nucleotides read TGTGCCAGCAGAAGGGAGGGGGGCGCTGAAGCTTTCTTT.